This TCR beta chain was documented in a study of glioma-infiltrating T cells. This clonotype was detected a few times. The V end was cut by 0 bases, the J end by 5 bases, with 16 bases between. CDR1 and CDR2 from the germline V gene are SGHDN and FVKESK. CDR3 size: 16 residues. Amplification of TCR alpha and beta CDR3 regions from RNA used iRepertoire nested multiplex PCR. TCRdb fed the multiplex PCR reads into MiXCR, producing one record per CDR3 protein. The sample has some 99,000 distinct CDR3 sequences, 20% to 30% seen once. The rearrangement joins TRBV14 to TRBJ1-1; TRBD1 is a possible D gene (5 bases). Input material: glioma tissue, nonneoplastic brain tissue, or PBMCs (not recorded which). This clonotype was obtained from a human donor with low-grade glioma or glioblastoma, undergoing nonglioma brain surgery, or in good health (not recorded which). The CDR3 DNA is TGTGCCAGCAGCCAAGAAAGTTGGGGGGTAGGGACTGAAGCTTTCTTT. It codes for CASSQESWGVGTEAFF.